The next 29 T cell receptor beta chains were all read from a single sample in a study of blood T cells in healthy people across ages. The second PCR ran 7 to 11 cycles with a sample-barcoded 5' primer and J-beta primers. MiXCR, run by TCRdb on the 5' RACE reads, gives a single entry per CDR3 protein. The data show around 800,000 distinct CDR3 sequences, with roughly 24% seen just once and about 3% held by the top ten. The same specimen was also included in a second study, on T cells of mothers and their children.

Sequencing was done on a sample of blood. Receptors were obtained from a boy aged 5-17 years in good health.

At least ten counts were recorded for this clonotype. V usage is TRBV5-1 and J usage is TRBJ2-1; D not resolved. The ends were cut back, 0 bases at V and 0 bases at J, with 7 bases in the middle. Per the germline V gene, CDR1 is SGHRS and CDR2 is YFSETQ. The CDR3 is 15 amino acids. The CDR3 is CASSLDLSSYNEQFF. The CDR3 nucleotides read TGCGCCAGCAGCTTGGACCTGAGCTCCTACAATGAGCAGTTCTTC.

This clonotype was found a few times. The rearrangement links TRBV10-3 to TRBJ1-6; no definite D call. V was clipped by 10 bases and J by 8 bases, with 9 bases between them. This CDR3 has 11 residues. The germline V gene encodes CDR1 ENHRY and CDR2 SYGVKD. Written as DNA, the CDR3 is TGTGCCACCTCCCAGGATTCACCCCTCCACTTT. This gives the protein CATSQDSPLHF.

The chain employs TRBV7-9 and TRBJ2-2; a weak D match, TRBD2 (5 bases). Germline-derived CDR1 and CDR2 are SEHNR and FQNEAQ (reference sequence). This CDR3 is built from 13 residues. The V end lost 7 bases, the J end lost 7 bases, and 13 bases lay between the germline ends. CDR3 bases: TGTGCCAGCACCTCTGGAGGCGGCGGGGAGCTGTTTTTT. Translated, it gives CASTSGGGGELFF.

The chain couples TRBV2 to TRBJ1-6; possibly TRBD1 for D (5 bases). The V gene lost 2 bases and the J gene lost 5 bases, with 10 bases spanning the gap. CDR3 length: 15 amino acids. Looked up from germline, CDR1 is SNHLY and CDR2 is FYNNEI. This CDR3 reads CASSEQGQNNSPLHF. The CDR3 DNA is TGTGCCAGCAGTGAACAGGGCCAGAATAATTCACCCCTCCACTTT.

The V call is TRBV9, the J call TRBJ1-1; maybe TRBD1 (6 bases). The CDR3 totals 15 residues. CDR1 SGDLS and CDR2 YYNGEE come from the germline V gene. The germline V and J ends were trimmed by 0 bases and 0 bases, with 9 bases remaining between them. CDR3 amino acids: CASSVGGPLNTEAFF. In DNA, the CDR3 is TGTGCCAGCAGCGTAGGGGGGCCTCTGAACACTGAAGCTTTCTTT. Looking up the rest from reference TRBV9 and TRBJ1-1 gives the full variable domain: DSGVTQTPKHLITATGQRVTLRCSPRSGDLSVYWYQQSLDQGLQFLIQYYNGEERAKGNILERFSAQQFPDLHSELNLSSLELGDSALYFCASSVGGPLNTEAFFGQGTRLTVV.

The V call is TRBV6-5, the J call TRBJ2-5; no firm D call. V was cut by 0 bases and J by 4 bases, with 9 bases left in between. The CDR3 length is 14 residues. CDR1 and CDR2 from the germline V gene are MNHEY and SVGAGI. The CDR3 here is CASSYSSPAETQYF. The CDR3, as DNA: TGTGCCAGCAGTTACTCTTCTCCCGCAGAGACCCAGTACTTC.

This clonotype was picked up a small number of times. The chain recombines TRBV27 with TRBJ1-3, with D hard to call. Germline values: CDR1 MNHEY, CDR2 SMNVEV (reference sequence). This CDR3 contains 15 residues. Trimming left V 10 bases short and J 1 base short, with 17 bases between. As DNA, the CDR3 is TGTGCCACCGCCCGACGAAAGGATTCTGGAAACACCATATATTTT. This gives the protein CATARRKDSGNTIYF.

This clonotype came up a few times. The chain joins TRBV10-3 to TRBJ2-5, with 15 positions matching TRBD2. The germline V gene has CDR1 ENHRY and CDR2 SYGVKD. CDR3 length: 18 residues. Unmatched junction bases numbered 7, after V lost 4 bases and J lost 1 base. The CDR3, as DNA: TGTGCCATCAGTGGCGGGACTAGCGGGGGGACCTTCCAAGAGACCCAGTACTTC. It is translated as CAISGGTSGGTFQETQYF.

This clonotype has just a few counts. This chain's CDR3 is CASSQDLLAGETQYF. In DNA form, the CDR3 reads TGTGCCAGCAGCCAAGATCTGTTAGCGGGAGAGACCCAGTACTTC. This rearrangement joins TRBV14 to TRBJ2-5; TRBD2 matches 7 bases. Germline CDR1 is SGHDN and CDR2 is FVKESK. The trim removed 0 bases at V and 4 bases at J, leaving 5 bases unmatched. There are 15 residues in the CDR3.

The J gene is TRBJ1-3, the V gene TRBV6-5, with a weak D call TRBD1 (5 bases). CDR1 MNHEY and CDR2 SVGAGI come from the germline V gene. Trimming pared 7 bases from V and 0 bases from J, leaving 13 bases between. The CDR3 is 15 amino acids. The CDR3 loop reads CASTTQAISGNTIYF. CDR3 in DNA: TGTGCCAGCACCACACAGGCGATCTCTGGAAACACCATATATTTT.

The V and J genes are TRBV7-6 and TRBJ2-5; 11 bases align to TRBD1. Germline V lookup: CDR1 SGHVS, CDR2 FNYEAQ. Germline trimming cut 6 bases from V and 2 bases from J; bases unmatched to any gene: 5. This CDR3 spans 15 amino acids. DNA for the CDR3: TGTGCCAGCAGTCCCGGACAGGGGGCGCAAGAGACCCAGTACTTC. Translated, it gives CASSPGQGAQETQYF. The full variable domain, in which reference TRBV7-6 and TRBJ2-5 provide the parts outside the CDR3, is GAGVSQSPRYKVTKRGQDVALRCDPISGHVSLYWYRQALGQGPEFLTYFNYEAQQDKSGLPNDRFSAERPEGSISTLTIQRTEQRDSAMYRCASSPGQGAQETQYFGPGTRLLVL.

This rearrangement joins TRBV4-1 to TRBJ2-2, with a possible D match to TRBD1 (6 bases). The germline CDR1 and CDR2 sequences are MGHRA and YSYEKL. This CDR3 has 16 amino acids. Deletions cut 0 bases from V and 7 bases from J, with 15 bases between. The CDR3 DNA reads as TGCGCCAGCAGCCAAGACAGGGGAGCGTCGTTCGGGGAGCTGTTTTTT. Its protein product is CASSQDRGASFGELFF.

The chain employs TRBV12-3 or TRBV12-4 and TRBJ2-2; possibly TRBD1 for D (6 bases). Deletions cut 10 bases from V and 1 base from J, with 16 bases between. The length of the CDR3 is 15 residues. CDR3: CATYDRHLNTGELFF. The CDR3 DNA reads TGTGCCACCTATGACAGGCACCTGAACACCGGGGAGCTGTTTTTT.

The chain recombines TRBV29-1 with TRBJ2-4; TRBD2 matches at 11 bases. This CDR3 has 15 amino acids. Germline assignment: CDR1 SQVTM and CDR2 ANQGSEA. Trimming took 6 bases from V and 1 from J; bases not matched to a gene: 5. CDR3 sequence (DNA): TGCAGCGTCAATAGCGGGGGGGCGGCCAAAAACATTCAGTACTTC. This gives the protein CSVNSGGAAKNIQYF.

This clonotype has just a few counts. This chain's CDR3 is CASSWDRGKTKNIQYF. CDR3 bases: TGTGCCAGCAGTTGGGACAGGGGTAAAACCAAAAACATTCAGTACTTC. The V call is TRBV28, the J call TRBJ2-4; TRBD1 matches at 10 bases. Looked up from germline, CDR1 is MDHEN and CDR2 is SYDVKM. V was pared by 4 bases and J by 2 bases, with 5 bases of the junction left unmatched. The length of the CDR3 is 16 residues. Filled out from reference TRBV28 and TRBJ2-4, the complete variable domain reads DVKVTQSSRYLVKRTGEKVFLECVQDMDHENMFWYRQDPGLGLRLIYFSYDVKMKEKGDIPEGYSVSREKKERFSLILESASTNQTSMYLCASSWDRGKTKNIQYFGAGTRLSVL.

In its sample, this clonotype was seen a few times. The rearrangement joins TRBV2 to TRBJ2-5; D is ambiguous. Germline loops: CDR1 SNHLY, CDR2 FYNNEI. The CDR3 extends over 15 amino acids. V was cut by 5 bases and J by 2 bases, with 15 bases left in between. In DNA form, the CDR3 reads TGTGCCAGCAGTCAGAACCGAGCAGAGCAAGAGACCCAGTACTTC. The encoded protein is CASSQNRAEQETQYF.

This clonotype was seen more than once but under ten times. The chain is built from TRBV10-1 and TRBJ2-5, with TRBD1 matching over 8 bases. The J call is doubtful: the DNA matches TRBJ2-7 better. The CDR3 has 15 amino acids. Germline CDR1 reads WNHNN; CDR2 reads SYGVQD (reference sequence). In nucleotides, the CDR3 is TGCGCCAGCAGTGAGAAAGGACAGGGCTCTCACGAGCAGTACTTC. This translates into CASSEKGQGSHEQYF.

This clonotype was seen a handful of times. Mismatch with germline at one junction end may stem from a read error. J is TRBJ2-4 and V is TRBV29-1; TRBD2 aligns across 7 bases. The CDR3 length is 14 residues. Germline-derived CDR1 and CDR2 are SQVTM and ANQGSEA. Here the CDR3 DNA reads TGCAGCGTTGTCGGACGACTAGCCAAAAACATTCGGTACTTC. Its translation is CSVVGRLAKNIRYF. Filled out from reference TRBV29-1 and TRBJ2-4, the complete variable domain reads SAVISQKPSRDICQRGTSLTIQCQVDSQVTMMFWYRQQPGQSLTLIATANQGSEATYESGFVIDKFPISRPNLTFSTLTVSNMSPEDSSIYLCSVVGRLAKNIRYFGAGTRLSVL.

This clonotype has more than one count but fewer than ten. This chain connects TRBV9 to TRBJ1-2; a possible D gene is TRBD1 (5 bases). Trimming removed 0 bases from V and 3 bases from J, with 12 bases in between. Germline V gene sequence: CDR1 SGDLS, CDR2 YYNGEE. There are 15 residues in the CDR3. The CDR3 DNA follows: TGTGCCAGCAGCGTAGTCGACAGCGGGGACTATGGCTACACCTTC. It specifies CASSVVDSGDYGYTF.

The rearrangement links TRBV3-1 to TRBJ2-1, with 8 positions matching TRBD2. Germline CDR1 LGHDT, CDR2 YNNKEL (reference sequence). There are 16 residues in the CDR3. Trimming took 1 base from V and 1 from J; bases not matched to a gene: 3. DNA of the CDR3: TGTGCCAGCAGCCAAGGGCCTAGCGGGTCCTACAATGAGCAGTTCTTC. It codes for CASSQGPSGSYNEQFF.

This clonotype was detected ten times or more. The rearrangement joins TRBV6-6 to TRBJ1-5; 7 nucleotides match TRBD1. The CDR3 covers 15 residues. The trim removed 0 bases at V and 6 bases at J, leaving 5 bases unmatched. Germline loops: CDR1 MNHNY, CDR2 SVGAGI (reference sequence). The CDR3 sequence is CASSYSTGVGQPQHF. The CDR3 bases are TGTGCCAGCAGTTACTCTACAGGGGTCGGTCAGCCCCAGCATTTT.

This clonotype has just a few counts. The chain combines TRBV20-1 with TRBJ2-3; no clear D. CDR3 size: 15 residues. V lost 5 bases, J lost 0 bases, and 15 bases lay in between. CDR1 is DFQATT, CDR2 SNEGSKA, per germline (reference sequence). In DNA, the CDR3 is TGCAGTGCTCGATTGGAGCTGATCAGCACAGATACGCAGTATTTT. Its protein product is CSARLELISTDTQYF.

This clonotype was detected a few times. The rearrangement links TRBV6-6 to TRBJ2-1; perhaps TRBD1 as D (5 bases). Germline lookup yields CDR1 MNHNY and CDR2 SVGAGI (reference sequence). The length of the CDR3 is 14 residues. V dropped 5 bases and J dropped 0 bases, with 8 bases sitting between them. The DNA of the CDR3 is TGTGCCAGCAGTACAGGTCTCTCCTACAATGAGCAGTTCTTC. Protein sequence: CASSTGLSYNEQFF.

Of note for this clonotype: Since the CDR3 does not end with the conserved phenylalanine or tryptophan, this likely comes from a read error. CDR3 protein: CSVFGAVVETQYY. DNA of the CDR3: TGCAGCGTTTTCGGGGCAGTGGTCGAGACCCAGTACTAC. The chain links TRBV29-1 to TRBJ2-5; D assignment may be TRBD1 or TRBD2 (5 bases each). V was clipped by 5 bases and J by 5 bases, with 15 bases between them. CDR3 length: 13 amino acids. CDR1 and CDR2 (germline): SQVTM, ANQGSEA.

This chain links TRBV2 with TRBJ1-1; D uncertain. Germline V lookup: CDR1 SNHLY, CDR2 FYNNEI. The CDR3 contains 14 residues. V dropped 4 bases and J dropped 2 bases, with 11 bases sitting between them. CDR3 bases: TGTGCCAGCAGTGTTATAGGGTTAAACACTGAAGCTTTCTTT. This sequence encodes CASSVIGLNTEAFF.

The table lists this clonotype with a few counts. The V and J genes are TRBV20-1 and TRBJ1-2; D might be TRBD1 (6 bases). The CDR3 runs to 14 residues. V was pared by 5 bases and J by 8 bases, with 21 bases between. Germline CDR1 DFQATT, CDR2 SNEGSKA (reference sequence). The CDR3 bases are TGCAGTGCTGCCCGGATCCAGGGGCAAGGGGGCTACACCTTC. This encodes CSAARIQGQGGYTF.

This clonotype was seen at least ten times. The chain is built from TRBV28 and TRBJ1-2; D perhaps matches TRBD1 (5 bases). V shed 6 bases and J shed 5 bases, with 7 bases lying between them. The germline CDR1 and CDR2 sequences are MDHEN and SYDVKM. CDR3 length: 11 residues. The DNA of the CDR3 is TGTGCCAGCAGCCCAGGGTATGGCTACACCTTC. This codes for CASSPGYGYTF.

The chain uses TRBV5-1 and TRBJ2-5, with 10 nucleotides matching TRBD2. Germline V gene data show CDR1 as SGHRS and CDR2 as YFSETQ. CDR3 length: 14 residues. V gave up 4 bases and J gave up 4 bases; unmatched junction bases: 4. As DNA, the CDR3 is TGCGCCAGCAGCGTACCTAGCGGGGGAGAGACCCAGTACTTC. Encoded protein: CASSVPSGGETQYF.

This clonotype was detected only once. This rearrangement joins TRBV9 to TRBJ1-1; unclear D gene. The ends were cut back, 4 bases at V and 0 bases at J, with 16 bases in the middle. This CDR3 is built from 16 residues. The germline gives CDR1 SGDLS, CDR2 YYNGEE. CDR3 protein: CASSPPRMRVNTEAFF. CDR3 coding DNA: TGTGCCAGCAGCCCGCCGCGAATGAGGGTGAACACTGAAGCTTTCTTT.